This TCR beta chain was observed in a study of blood T cell repertoires in COVID-19. Turning to the study itself: Samples of COVID-19 (acute and convalescent) were obtained from the United States, Italy and Spain. PBMCs, B-cell-depleted T cells, or T cells provided the cDNA or gDNA that made up the material.

Authors' analysis steps: Reference gene primer amplification gave nucleated cell count estimates. TCRdb's table, derived via immunoSEQ multiplex PCR, lists solely in-frame clones and lacks some. From that table come the V and J calls and clone size; the DNA was used to work out D and trimming. Of 300,000 to 400,000 clones in the sample, roughly 90% are singletons; the top ten hold under 5%. CDR1 is LNHNV and CDR2 is YYDKDF in the germline V gene (reference sequence). There are 13 residues in the CDR3. Trimming left V 5 bases short and J 7 bases short, with 12 bases between. The receptor was derived from a woman in her forties or fifties with active or convalescent COVID-19. Sequencing was carried out using peripheral blood. The chain couples TRBV15 to TRBJ1-5; D is perhaps TRBD1 (6 bases). The chain's CDR3 is CATSHRVGQPQHF. The CDR3 nucleotides read TGTGCCACCAGCCACAGGGTCGGACAGCCCCAGCATTTT.